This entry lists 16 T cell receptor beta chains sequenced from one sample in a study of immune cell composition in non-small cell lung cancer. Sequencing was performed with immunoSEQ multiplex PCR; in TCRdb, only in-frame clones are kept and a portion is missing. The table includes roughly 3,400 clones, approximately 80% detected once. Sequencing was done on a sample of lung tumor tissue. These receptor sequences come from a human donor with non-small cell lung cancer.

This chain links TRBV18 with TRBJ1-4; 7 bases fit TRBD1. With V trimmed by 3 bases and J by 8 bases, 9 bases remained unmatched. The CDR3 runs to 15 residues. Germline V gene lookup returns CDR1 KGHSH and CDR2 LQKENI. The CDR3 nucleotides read TGTGCCAGCTCACCCTCGACAGGGAGTGGAGAAAAACTGTTTTTT. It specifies CASSPSTGSGEKLFF. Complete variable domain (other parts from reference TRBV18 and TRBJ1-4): NAGVMQNPRHLVRRRGQEARLRCSPMKGHSHVYWYRQLPEEGLKFMVYLQKENIIDESGMPKERFSAEFPKEGPSILRIQQVVRGDSAAYFCASSPSTGSGEKLFFGSGTQLSVL.

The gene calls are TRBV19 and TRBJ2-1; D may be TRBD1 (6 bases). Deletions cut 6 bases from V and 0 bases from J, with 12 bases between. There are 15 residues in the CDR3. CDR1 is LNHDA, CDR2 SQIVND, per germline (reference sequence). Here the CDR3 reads CASRTDRSSYNEQFF. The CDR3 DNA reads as TGTGCCAGTAGAACCGACAGGAGCTCCTACAATGAGCAGTTCTTC.

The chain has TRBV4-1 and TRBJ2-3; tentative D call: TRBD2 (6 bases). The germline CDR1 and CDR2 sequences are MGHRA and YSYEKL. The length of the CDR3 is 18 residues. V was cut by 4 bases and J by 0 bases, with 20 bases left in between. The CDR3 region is CASSLQPGTDTSTDTQYF. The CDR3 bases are TGCGCCAGCAGCCTCCAACCAGGGACTGACACTAGCACAGATACGCAGTATTTT.

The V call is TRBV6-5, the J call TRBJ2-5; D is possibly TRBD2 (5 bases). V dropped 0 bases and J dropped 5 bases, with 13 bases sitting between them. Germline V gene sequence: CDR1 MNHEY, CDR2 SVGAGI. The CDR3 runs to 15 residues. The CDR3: CASSYSTGMGETQYF. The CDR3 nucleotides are TGTGCCAGCAGTTACTCGACGGGGATGGGGGAGACCCAGTACTTC.

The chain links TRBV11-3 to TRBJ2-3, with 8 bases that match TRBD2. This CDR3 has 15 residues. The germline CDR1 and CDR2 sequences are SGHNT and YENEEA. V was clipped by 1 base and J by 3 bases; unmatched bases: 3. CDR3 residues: CASSLGAGETDTQYF. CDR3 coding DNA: TGTGCCAGCAGCTTAGGAGCGGGGGAAACAGATACGCAGTATTTT.

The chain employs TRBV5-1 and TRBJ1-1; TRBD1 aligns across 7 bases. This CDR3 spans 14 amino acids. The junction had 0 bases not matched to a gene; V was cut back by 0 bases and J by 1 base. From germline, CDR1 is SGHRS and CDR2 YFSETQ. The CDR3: CASSLDRGNTEAFF. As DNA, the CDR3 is TGCGCCAGCAGCTTGGACAGGGGGAACACTGAAGCTTTCTTT.

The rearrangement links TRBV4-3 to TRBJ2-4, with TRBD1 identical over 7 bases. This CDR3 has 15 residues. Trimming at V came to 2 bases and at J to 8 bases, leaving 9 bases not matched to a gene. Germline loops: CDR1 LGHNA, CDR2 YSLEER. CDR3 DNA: TGCGCCAGCAGCCAAACAGGGGAAGGTCGAGACATTCAGTACTTC. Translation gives CASSQTGEGRDIQYF.

CDR3 DNA: TGTGCCAGCAGACCGGGTTCCACCGGGGAGCTGTTTTTT. This sequence encodes CASRPGSTGELFF. The rearrangement links TRBV7-3 to TRBJ2-2, with D unresolved. The CDR3 contains 13 residues. Trimming left V 6 bases short and J 4 bases short, with 9 bases between. Per germline, CDR1 SGHTA and CDR2 FQGTGA.

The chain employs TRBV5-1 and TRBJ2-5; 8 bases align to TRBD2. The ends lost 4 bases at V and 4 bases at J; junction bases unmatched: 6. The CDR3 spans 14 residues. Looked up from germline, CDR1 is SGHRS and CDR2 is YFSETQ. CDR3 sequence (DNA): TGCGCCAGCAGCCCAGGGACTAGGGGAGAGACCCAGTACTTC. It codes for CASSPGTRGETQYF.

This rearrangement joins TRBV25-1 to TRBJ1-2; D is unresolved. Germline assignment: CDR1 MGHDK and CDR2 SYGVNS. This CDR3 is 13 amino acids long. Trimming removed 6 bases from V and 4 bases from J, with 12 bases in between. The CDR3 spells CASSTARAYGYTF. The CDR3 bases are TGTGCCAGCAGCACCGCGAGGGCCTATGGCTACACCTTC.

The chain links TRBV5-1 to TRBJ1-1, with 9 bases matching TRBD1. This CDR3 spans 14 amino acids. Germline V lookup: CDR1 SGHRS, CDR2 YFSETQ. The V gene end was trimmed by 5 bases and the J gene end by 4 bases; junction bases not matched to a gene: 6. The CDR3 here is CASRRTGEGTEAFF. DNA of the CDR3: TGCGCCAGCAGACGGACAGGGGAGGGCACTGAAGCTTTCTTT.

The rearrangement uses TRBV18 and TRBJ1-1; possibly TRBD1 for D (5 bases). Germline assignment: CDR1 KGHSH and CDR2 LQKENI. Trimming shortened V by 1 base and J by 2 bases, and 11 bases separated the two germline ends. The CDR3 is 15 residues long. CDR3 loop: CASSPQDTPNTEAFF. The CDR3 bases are TGTGCCAGCTCACCACAGGACACCCCTAACACTGAAGCTTTCTTT.

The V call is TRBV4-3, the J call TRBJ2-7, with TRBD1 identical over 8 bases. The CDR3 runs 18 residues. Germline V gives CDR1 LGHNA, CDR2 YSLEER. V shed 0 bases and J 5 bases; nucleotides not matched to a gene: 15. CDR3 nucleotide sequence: TGCGCCAGCAGCCAAGAATCGGGCGCAGGGGGCGGTTTCGACGAGCAGTACTTC. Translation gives CASSQESGAGGGFDEQYF.

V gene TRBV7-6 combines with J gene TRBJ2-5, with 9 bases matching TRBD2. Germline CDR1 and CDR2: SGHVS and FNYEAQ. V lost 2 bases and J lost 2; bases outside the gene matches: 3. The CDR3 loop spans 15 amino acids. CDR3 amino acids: CASSLRAGGQETQYF. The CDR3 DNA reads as TGTGCCAGCAGCTTAAGGGCGGGGGGGCAAGAGACCCAGTACTTC. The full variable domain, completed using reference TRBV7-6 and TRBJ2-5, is GAGVSQSPRYKVTKRGQDVALRCDPISGHVSLYWYRQALGQGPEFLTYFNYEAQQDKSGLPNDRFSAERPEGSISTLTIQRTEQRDSAMYRCASSLRAGGQETQYFGPGTRLLVL.

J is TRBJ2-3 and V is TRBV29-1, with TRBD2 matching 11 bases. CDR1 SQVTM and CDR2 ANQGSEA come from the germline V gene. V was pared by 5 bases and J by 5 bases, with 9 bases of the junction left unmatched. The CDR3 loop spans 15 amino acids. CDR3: CSVRGLAAWGDTQYF. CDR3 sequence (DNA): TGCAGCGTTAGGGGACTAGCGGCGTGGGGAGATACGCAGTATTTT.

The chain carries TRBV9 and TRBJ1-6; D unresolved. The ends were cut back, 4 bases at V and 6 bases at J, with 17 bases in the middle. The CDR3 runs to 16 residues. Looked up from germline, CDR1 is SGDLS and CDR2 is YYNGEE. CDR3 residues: CASSPRVGDRNSPLHF. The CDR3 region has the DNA TGTGCCAGCAGCCCTAGAGTAGGCGACCGTAATTCACCCCTCCACTTT.